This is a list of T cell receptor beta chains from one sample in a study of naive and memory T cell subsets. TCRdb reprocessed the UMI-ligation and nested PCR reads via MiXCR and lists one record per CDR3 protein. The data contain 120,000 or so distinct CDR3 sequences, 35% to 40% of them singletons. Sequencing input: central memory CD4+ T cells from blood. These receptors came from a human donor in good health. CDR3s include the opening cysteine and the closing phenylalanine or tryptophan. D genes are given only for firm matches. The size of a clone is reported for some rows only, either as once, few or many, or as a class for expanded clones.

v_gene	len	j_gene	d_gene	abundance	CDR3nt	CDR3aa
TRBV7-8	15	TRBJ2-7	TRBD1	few	TGTGCCAGCAGCTTGGCCGGGACAGGGGTAGGCGAGCAGTACTTC	CASSLAGTGVGEQYF
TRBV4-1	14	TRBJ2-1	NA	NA	TGCGCCAGCAGCCAAGATTTCCAGGGCGGTGAGCAGTTCTTC	CASSQDFQGGEQFF
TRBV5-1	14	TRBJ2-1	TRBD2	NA	TGCGCCACTAGCGGGCAAGGGGTCTGGAATGAGCAGTTCTTC	CATSGQGVWNEQFF
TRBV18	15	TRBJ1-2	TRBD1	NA	TGTGCCAGCTCAAAAAACCCGGGACAGAACTATGGCTACACCTTC	CASSKNPGQNYGYTF
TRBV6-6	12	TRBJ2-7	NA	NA	TGTGCCAGCACCAGAAGTGGGTACGAGCAGTACTTC	CASTRSGYEQYF
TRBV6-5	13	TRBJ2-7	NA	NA	TGTGCCAGCAGGCTACAGGAGACCTACGAGCAGTACTTC	CASRLQETYEQYF
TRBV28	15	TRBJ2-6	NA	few	TGTGCCAGCAGTCCCAGGGGTCCCGGGGCCAACGTCCTGACTTTC	CASSPRGPGANVLTF
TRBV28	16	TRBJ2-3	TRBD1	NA	TGTGCCAGCAGTCCGACAGGGGTGATAGGCACAGATACGCAGTATTTT	CASSPTGVIGTDTQYF
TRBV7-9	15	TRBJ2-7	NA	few	TGTGCCAGCAGCCCAAGGCCAGGGCAGTCCTACGAGCAGTACTTC	CASSPRPGQSYEQYF
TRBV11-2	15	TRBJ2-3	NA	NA	TGTGCCAGCAGCTTAGCTGTACAGAGCACAGATACGCAGTATTTT	CASSLAVQSTDTQYF
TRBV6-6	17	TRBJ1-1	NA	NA	TGTGCCAGCAGTTACTCAAGTCTCCGCCTTATGAACACTGAAGCTTTCTTT	CASSYSSLRLMNTEAFF
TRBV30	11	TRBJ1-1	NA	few	TGTGCCCGACGGACAGTTCTCGAAGCTTTCTTT	CARRTVLEAFF
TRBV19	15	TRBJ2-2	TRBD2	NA	TGTGCCAGTAGTTCTCTAGCGGGAGTTTACGGGGAGCTGTTTTTT	CASSSLAGVYGELFF
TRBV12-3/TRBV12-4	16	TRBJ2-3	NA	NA	TGTGCCAGCAGTCGAGCCGGGACCCAAAGGACAGATACGCAGTATTTT	CASSRAGTQRTDTQYF
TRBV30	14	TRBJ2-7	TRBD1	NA	TGTGCCTGGAGTGAACAGGGGCCTGCCTACGAGCAGTACTTC	CAWSEQGPAYEQYF
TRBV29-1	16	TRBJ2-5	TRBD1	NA	TGCAGCGTTAAGGACAGGAGGCACATACTCCAAGAGACCCAGTACTTC	CSVKDRRHILQETQYF
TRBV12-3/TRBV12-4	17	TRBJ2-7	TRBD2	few	TGTGCCAGCACCCCGGGACTAGCGGGAGATAAGACCTACGAGCAGTACTTC	CASTPGLAGDKTYEQYF
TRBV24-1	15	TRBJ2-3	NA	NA	TGTGCCACCAGTGGTTTGGGCCTTAGCACAGATACGCAGTATTTT	CATSGLGLSTDTQYF
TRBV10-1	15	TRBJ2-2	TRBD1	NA	TGCGCCAGCAGACCCGGGACAGGGCCCACCGGGGAGCTGTTTTTT	CASRPGTGPTGELFF
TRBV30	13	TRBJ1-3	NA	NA	TGTGCCTGGATCCGTATCTCTGGAAACACCATATATTTT	CAWIRISGNTIYF
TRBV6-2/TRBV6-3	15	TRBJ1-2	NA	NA	TGTGCCAGCAGTTACGGGATACGGCTGAACTATGGCTACACCTTC	CASSYGIRLNYGYTF
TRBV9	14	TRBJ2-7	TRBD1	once	TGTGCCAGCAGCGTACTGGACAGGACCTACGAGCAGTACTTC	CASSVLDRTYEQYF
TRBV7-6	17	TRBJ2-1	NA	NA	TGTGCCAGCAGCTTAGGGTTCGCTAGGACGGGATACAATGAGCAGTTCTTC	CASSLGFARTGYNEQFF
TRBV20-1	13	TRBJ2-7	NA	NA	TGCAGTGCTAGAGACGGACGGGGCTACGAGCAGTACTTC	CSARDGRGYEQYF
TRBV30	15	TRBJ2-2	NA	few	TGTGCCTGGACGAAGGTAGCCATGAACACCGGGGAGCTGTTTTTT	CAWTKVAMNTGELFF
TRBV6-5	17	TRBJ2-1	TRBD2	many	TGTGCCAGCAGCTATAGCGGGAGGGCCGTCATCTTCTCGGAGCAGTTCTTC	CASSYSGRAVIFSEQFF
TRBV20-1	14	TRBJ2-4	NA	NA	TGCAGTGCTAGCTGGACAGTAGCCAAAAACATTCAGTACTTC	CSASWTVAKNIQYF
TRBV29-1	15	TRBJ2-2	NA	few	TGCAGCGTTGCCCGCACGACAGCGAACACCGGGGAGCTGTTTTTT	CSVARTTANTGELFF
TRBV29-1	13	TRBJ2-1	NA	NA	TGCAGCGTTGAAAGGGGATCCTACAATGAGCAGTTCTTC	CSVERGSYNEQFF
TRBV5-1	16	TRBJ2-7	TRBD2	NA	TGCGCCAGCAGCTTCGGACTAGCGGGAGCTTCAGGCGAGCAGTACTTC	CASSFGLAGASGEQYF
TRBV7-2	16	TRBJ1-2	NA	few	TGTGCCAGCAGCTTGTATCCGGGACACCAGAAGGCTGGCTACACCTTC	CASSLYPGHQKAGYTF
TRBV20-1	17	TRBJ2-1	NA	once	TGCAGTGCTAGCCGGGACACCATAGGGGGCTCCTACAATGAGCAGTTCTTC	CSASRDTIGGSYNEQFF
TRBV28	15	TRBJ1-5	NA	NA	TGTGCCAGCAACGATTCGGGGGCCGGCAATCAGCCCCAGCATTTT	CASNDSGAGNQPQHF
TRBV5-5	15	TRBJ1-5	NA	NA	TGTGCCAGCAGCTTGGAGGTGGCTGCGGCTCAGCCCCAGCATTTT	CASSLEVAAAQPQHF
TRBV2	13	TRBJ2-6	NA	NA	TGTGCCAGCAGAGCACCTGGGGCCAACGTCCTGACTTTC	CASRAPGANVLTF
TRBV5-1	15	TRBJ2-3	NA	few	TGCGCCAGCAGCTTGGTCGGCAGCAACACAGATACGCAGTATTTT	CASSLVGSNTDTQYF
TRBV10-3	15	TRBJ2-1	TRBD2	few	TGTGCCATCAGTGAGAGAAGCGGGGGTTACAATGAGCAGTTCTTC	CAISERSGGYNEQFF
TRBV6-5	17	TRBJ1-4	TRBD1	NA	TGTGCCAGCAGTCGCATATCAGGGGGCAAGGGTAATGAAAAACTGTTTTTT	CASSRISGGKGNEKLFF
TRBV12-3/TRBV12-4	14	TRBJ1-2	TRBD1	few	TGTGCCAGCAGTTTCGGACAGGGGGACTATGGCTACACCTTC	CASSFGQGDYGYTF
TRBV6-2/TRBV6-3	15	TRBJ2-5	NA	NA	TGTGCCAGCAGTTGGGCCCAAATATACCAAGAGACCCAGTACTTC	CASSWAQIYQETQYF
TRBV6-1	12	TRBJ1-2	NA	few	TGTGCCAGCAGTGACAGGGACTATGGCTACACCTTC	CASSDRDYGYTF
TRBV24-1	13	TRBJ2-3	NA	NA	TGTGCCACCAGTGATCCAGGGACAGATACGCAGTATTTT	CATSDPGTDTQYF
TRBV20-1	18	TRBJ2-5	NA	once	TGCAGTGCTAGAGATTTCCGGACCAAAGAAGTGTCCCAAGAGACCCAGTACTTC	CSARDFRTKEVSQETQYF
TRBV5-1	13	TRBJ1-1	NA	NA	TGCGCCAGCAGCTTGGAGGGGGGCACTGAAGCTTTCTTT	CASSLEGGTEAFF
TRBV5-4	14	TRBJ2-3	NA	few	TGTGCCAGCAGCCCGGAGGGCCTTAGGGATACGCAGTATTTT	CASSPEGLRDTQYF
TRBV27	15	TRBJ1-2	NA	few	TGTGCCAGCGGGTGGAACAGGCAGCCCGCCTATGGCTACACCTTC	CASGWNRQPAYGYTF
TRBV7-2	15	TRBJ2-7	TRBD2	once	TGTGCCAGCAGCATGACTAGCGGGAGTATCTACGAGCAGTACTTC	CASSMTSGSIYEQYF
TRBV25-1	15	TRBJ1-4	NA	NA	TGTGCCAGCAGTGAATCGGGTGGGAAAAATGAAAAACTGTTTTTT	CASSESGGKNEKLFF
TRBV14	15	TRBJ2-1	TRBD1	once	TGTGCCAGCAGCCCTACGGACAGGGGAGGAAATGAGCAGTTCTTC	CASSPTDRGGNEQFF
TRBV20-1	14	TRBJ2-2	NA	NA	TGCAGTGCTAGTAGGTTACAGAACACCGGGGAGCTGTTTTTT	CSASRLQNTGELFF
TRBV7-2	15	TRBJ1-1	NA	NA	TGTGCCAGCAGCCCAGTGGTACAGAGGAACACTGAAGCTTTCTTT	CASSPVVQRNTEAFF
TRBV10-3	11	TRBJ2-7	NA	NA	TGTGCCATCGGGGCCATAGGCGAGCAGTACTTC	CAIGAIGEQYF
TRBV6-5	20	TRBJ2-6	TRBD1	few	TGTGCCAGCAGTAGCCGTAGGACAGGGGGCAGGGTGTCTGGGGCCAACGTCCTGACTTTC	CASSSRRTGGRVSGANVLTF
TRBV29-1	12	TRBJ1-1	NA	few	TGCAGCGTTGTCGCTCAAACCACTGAAGCTTTCTTT	CSVVAQTTEAFF